The 22 T cell receptor beta chains below were found in one sample sequenced in a study of T cells in Graves' hyperthyroidism and ophthalmopathy. Amplified TCR beta CDR3 regions derived from RNA transcripts. The study used the HTBI primer set for a first-round RT-PCR of the TCR CDR3. MiXCR, run by TCRdb on the multiplex PCR reads, gives a single entry per CDR3 protein. Of a few hundred thousand distinct CDR3 sequences in the sample, around 17% are singletons; the top ten hold more than 50%. The sample consisted of blood. Source of these receptors: a woman aged 45 to 65 with Graves' hyperthyroidism.

The J gene is TRBJ2-7, the V gene TRBV27; TRBD2 matches 14 bases. The end of the DNA aligns better with TRBJ2-1, so the J call may be wrong. The CDR3 has 16 residues. Germline V lookup: CDR1 MNHEY, CDR2 SMNVEV (reference sequence). CDR3 residues: CASSLGLAGGLYEQFF. In DNA form, the CDR3 reads TGTGCCAGCAGCCTAGGACTAGCGGGAGGCCTCTACGAGCAGTTCTTC.

This clonotype came up many times. The CDR3 here is CASSLALAGTGELFF. As DNA, the CDR3 is TGTGCCAGCAGTTTAGCACTAGCTGGCACCGGGGAGCTGTTTTTT. The chain employs TRBV28 and TRBJ2-2, with D possibly matching TRBD2 (6 bases). This CDR3 is 15 amino acids long. Trimming stripped 2 bases from V and 4 bases from J, with 11 bases between. Per the germline V gene, CDR1 is MDHEN and CDR2 is SYDVKM. Complete variable domain (other parts from reference TRBV28 and TRBJ2-2): DVKVTQSSRYLVKRTGEKVFLECVQDMDHENMFWYRQDPGLGLRLIYFSYDVKMKEKGDIPEGYSVSREKKERFSLILESASTNQTSMYLCASSLALAGTGELFFGEGSRLTVL.

The sample holds many counts of this clonotype. The J gene is TRBJ1-4, the V gene TRBV12-3 or TRBV12-4; D may be TRBD1 (6 bases). The CDR3 extends over 13 amino acids. Deletions cut 3 bases from V and 8 bases from J, with 10 bases between. This chain's CDR3 is CASSLGTSEKLFF. In DNA, the CDR3 is TGTGCCAGCAGTTTGGGGACATCAGAAAAACTGTTTTTT.

The chain uses TRBV5-1 and TRBJ2-7; D is unresolved. With 3 bases removed from V and 7 bases from J, the gap between germline ends came to 17 bases. There are 14 residues in the CDR3. Germline V gene sequence: CDR1 SGHRS, CDR2 YFSETQ. CDR3 amino acids: CASSSGGLFREQYF. CDR3 coding DNA: TGCGCCAGCAGCTCAGGTGGGCTTTTCAGGGAGCAGTACTTC. The full variable domain, its missing parts supplied by reference TRBV5-1 and TRBJ2-7, is KAGVTQTPRYLIKTRGQQVTLSCSPISGHRSVSWYQQTPGQGLQFLFEYFSETQRNKGNFPGRFSGRQFSNSRSEMNVSTLELGDSALYLCASSSGGLFREQYFGPGTRLTVT.

The sample holds many counts of this clonotype. The chain recombines TRBV18 with TRBJ2-7, with D unclear. In germline, CDR1 is KGHSH, CDR2 LQKENI. The CDR3 consists of 13 residues. With 3 bases removed from V and 0 bases from J, the gap between germline ends came to 6 bases. Here the CDR3 reads CASSPTRSYEQYF. The CDR3 DNA reads as TGTGCCAGCTCACCGACCCGCTCCTACGAGCAGTACTTC.

Turning to this clonotype: Being one base from a much bigger clone, this may be a read error. The chain is built from TRBV2 and TRBJ2-7, with a weak D call TRBD1 (5 bases). Trimming removed 4 bases at V and 2 bases at J, with 12 bases between. The CDR3 has 14 amino acids. Looked up from germline, CDR1 is SNHLY and CDR2 is FYNNEI. Here the CDR3 reads CASSGVDSTYEQYF. CDR3 in DNA: TGTGCCAGCAGTGGAGTTGACAGCACCTACGAGCAGTACTTC.

This clonotype was counted only a few times. The chain is built from TRBV5-5 and TRBJ1-1; the match to TRBD1 covers 9 bases. The germline V gene encodes CDR1 SGHKS and CDR2 YYEKEE (reference sequence). The CDR3 consists of 14 residues. Trimming cost V 4 bases and J 5 bases; bases outside gene matches: 6. The CDR3 reads CASSKGQGYTEAFF. DNA for the CDR3: TGTGCCAGCAGCAAGGGACAGGGTTATACTGAAGCTTTCTTT.

This clonotype has only a few counts. The chain joins TRBV10-3 to TRBJ2-1; 7 positions agree with TRBD1. V shed 4 bases and J 6 bases; nucleotides not matched to a gene: 6. The CDR3 totals 14 residues. Looked up from germline, CDR1 is ENHRY and CDR2 is SYGVKD. The CDR3 sequence is CAISAYEGANEQFF. CDR3 coding DNA: TGTGCCATCAGTGCCTATGAGGGGGCCAATGAGCAGTTCTTC.

In this sample, this clonotype turned up many times. The CDR3 loop is CASSPRDYLRETQYF. CDR3 bases: TGTGCCAGCAGCCCCAGGGACTACCTGCGAGAGACCCAGTACTTC. The chain combines TRBV7-9 with TRBJ2-5, with 7 bases that match TRBD2. The CDR3 runs 15 residues. J was trimmed by 4 bases and V by 5 bases; bases with no gene match: 10. The germline V gene encodes CDR1 SEHNR and CDR2 FQNEAQ (reference sequence).

This clonotype showed up just a few times. This chain joins TRBV10-2 and TRBJ2-1, with a tentative D call TRBD2 (6 bases). CDR3 length: 16 amino acids. Trimming stripped 2 bases from V and 1 base from J, with 12 bases between. CDR1 is WSHSY, CDR2 SAAADI, per germline. CDR3 nucleotide sequence: TGCGCCAGCAGTGAGCGAGCGGGTAGGTCCTACAATGAGCAGTTCTTC. Amino acid sequence: CASSERAGRSYNEQFF.

The CDR3 DNA is TGTGCCAGCAGCCCAGGGGACCAGGGACGCCTCGGCGATACGCAGTATTTT. Translation: CASSPGDQGRLGDTQYF. The chain uses TRBV4-2 and TRBJ2-3; weak D call: TRBD1 (6 bases). The V and J ends lost 4 bases and 6 bases respectively, with 23 bases between them. There are 17 residues in the CDR3. The V gene's germline CDR1 is LGHNA and CDR2 YNFKEQ.

The CDR3 bases are TGCAGCGTCCCAGGGGGTGCGGGAAAACCTTACAATGAGCAGTTCTTC. It yields the protein CSVPGGAGKPYNEQFF. The J gene is TRBJ2-1, the V gene TRBV29-1; possibly TRBD1 for D (7 bases). Per germline, CDR1 SQVTM and CDR2 ANQGSEA. The CDR3 length is 16 residues. The V end lost 6 bases, the J end lost 4 bases, and 22 bases lay between the germline ends.

This clonotype was observed a handful of times. J is TRBJ1-6 and V is TRBV11-2; possibly TRBD1 for D (5 bases). The CDR3 consists of 15 residues. V was clipped by 4 bases and J by 5 bases, with 12 bases between them. The germline V gene has CDR1 SGHAT and CDR2 FQNNGV. In nucleotides, the CDR3 is TGTGCCAGCAGCTCCTCAGGGAGGAATAATTCACCCCTCCACTTT. Amino acids: CASSSSGRNNSPLHF.

This clonotype showed up many times. V and J are TRBV6-5 and TRBJ1-1; D is perhaps TRBD1 (5 bases). There are 16 residues in the CDR3. The ends were cut back, 0 bases at V and 5 bases at J, with 16 bases in the middle. Germline V gives CDR1 MNHEY, CDR2 SVGAGI. The CDR3 DNA follows: TGTGCCAGCAGTTACTCGAGAGGGGTGGGGGAGACTGAAGCTTTCTTT. It specifies CASSYSRGVGETEAFF.

This chain joins TRBV9 and TRBJ2-7; either TRBD1 or TRBD2 may fit D (6 bases each). CDR1 and CDR2 from the germline V gene are SGDLS and YYNGEE. The length of the CDR3 is 15 residues. V lost 3 bases and J lost 2, with 15 bases in between. As DNA, the CDR3 is TGTGCCAGCAGCGCCCGGGACACGGGAGCCTACGAGCAGTACTTC. Amino acids: CASSARDTGAYEQYF.

V and J are TRBV6-2 or TRBV6-3 and TRBJ2-2; no reliable D call. This CDR3 region has 11 residues. Germline lookup yields CDR1 MNHEY and CDR2 SVGEGT. Trimming left V 8 bases short and J 6 bases short, with 7 bases between. CDR3 residues: CASLGPGELFF. In DNA form, the CDR3 reads TGTGCCAGCCTTGGCCCCGGGGAGCTGTTTTTT.

This clonotype occurred a few times. The gene calls are TRBV15 and TRBJ2-1; D gene ambiguous. This CDR3 region has 14 residues. V gave up 3 bases and J gave up 2 bases, with 8 bases separating them. Looked up from germline, CDR1 is LNHNV and CDR2 is YYDKDF (reference sequence). Here the CDR3 reads CATSSEVTYNEQFF. In DNA, the CDR3 is TGTGCCACCAGCAGCGAAGTTACCTACAATGAGCAGTTCTTC.

The chain couples TRBV30 to TRBJ2-7, with D perhaps matching TRBD2 (5 bases). The germline V gene encodes CDR1 GTSNPN and CDR2 SVGIG (reference sequence). The CDR3 is 10 residues long. Trimming left V 7 bases short and J 2 bases short, with 6 bases between. The CDR3 nucleotides are TGTGCCTACGGGACCTACGAGCAGTACTTC. Protein product: CAYGTYEQYF.

This clonotype was counted only a few times. V usage is TRBV20-1 and J usage is TRBJ2-3; D is unclear. This CDR3 region has 15 residues. Trimming removed 1 base at V and 1 base at J, with 12 bases between. Germline V gene data show CDR1 as DFQATT and CDR2 as SNEGSKA (reference sequence). Here the CDR3 DNA reads TGCAGTGCTAGAGTCAGTGGAGAGGGCACAGATACGCAGTATTTT. Residues: CSARVSGEGTDTQYF.

Only a few counts were recorded for this clonotype. The J gene is TRBJ2-5, the V gene TRBV10-3, with D perhaps given as TRBD1 or TRBD2 (5 bases each). The length of the CDR3 is 14 residues. Trimming left V 0 bases short and J 5 bases short, with 10 bases between. Germline CDR1 is ENHRY and CDR2 is SYGVKD. Here the CDR3 DNA reads TGTGCCATCAGTGAGTCCGACAGAGGGGAGACCCAGTACTTC. This translates into CAISESDRGETQYF.

This clonotype came up a few times. A read error may explain this, as a much larger clone is one base away. The gene calls are TRBV27 and TRBJ1-2; D may be TRBD1 (5 bases). CDR3 length equals 13 residues. Germline assignment: CDR1 MNHEY and CDR2 SMNVEV (reference sequence). The CDR3 protein is CASSSTDNYGYAF. CDR3 nucleotide sequence: TGTGCCAGCAGTTCGACAGATAACTATGGCTACGCCTTC.

This clonotype has a count of ten or more. This sequence joins TRBV12-3 or TRBV12-4 and TRBJ2-7, with D possibly TRBD2 on 6 matching bases. The CDR3 length is 13 residues. The V end lost 3 bases, the J end lost 5 bases, and 11 bases lay between the germline ends. The CDR3: CASSFAREHEQYF. CDR3 coding DNA: TGTGCCAGCAGTTTCGCGCGGGAACACGAGCAGTACTTC.